This entry is about one T cell receptor (beta chain). Original processing notes: Estimation of nucleated cell counts was performed using reference gene primer amplification. Only in-frame clones appear in the TCRdb table, and some are missing; sequencing was by immunoSEQ multiplex PCR. V and J calls and clone size are copied from that table; D and trimming were computed from the DNA. The sample lists about 320,000 clones, 80% to 90% seen once, with roughly 1.1% in the top ten. The V gene's germline CDR1 is MNHEY and CDR2 SVGEGT. This CDR3 spans 17 amino acids. Trimming shortened V by 0 bases and J by 2 bases, and 14 bases separated the two germline ends. These data are taken from a study of blood T cell repertoires in COVID-19. At the level of the study: PBMCs, B-cell-depleted T cells, or T cells were the source of the cDNA or gDNA that made up the material.

Sequences were obtained from peripheral blood. The clonotype was recovered from a woman between 45 and 65 years old with acute or convalescent COVID-19. J is TRBJ2-1 and V is TRBV6-2 or TRBV6-3; D is uncertain. In DNA, the CDR3 is TGTGCCAGCAGTTACTCGTCAAACGGTCAACCCTACAATGAGCAGTTCTTC. Its translation: CASSYSSNGQPYNEQFF.